This entry concerns a single TCR beta chain. This clonotype was seen a few times. Its antigen remains undetermined. Base qualities are not at hand, and no much larger clone is one base apart. Blood RNA was extracted from unsorted whole blood using TRIzol reagent, and germline DNA was obtained with the DNeasy Blood & Tissue kit. Patients had chronic HBV infection and were treatment-naive at sampling. Before surgery, 3 to 5 milliliters of peripheral blood were collected into K2EDTA tubes. Using a constant-region primer and ProtoScript II reverse transcriptase, TCRbeta-specific cDNA was reverse-transcribed from roughly 460 ng total RNA. Three nested multiplex PCR rounds, following a slightly modified ARM-PCR procedure, were used to build the TCRbeta libraries. Sample barcodes and Illumina adapters were added in a final 25-cycle PCR using Deep VentR polymerase. Before sequencing, amplicons of 200-500 bp were gel-purified using a QIAquick gel extraction kit. An Illumina HiSeq 2500 was used to sequence the TCRbeta amplicons, generating 250-bp paired-end reads. For the original study's pipeline: Reads were quality-trimmed with Trimmomatic v0.33, and paired reads were merged with FLASH v1.2.11 to recover full CDR3 sequences. MiGEC v1.2.1b assigned V, D and J germline segments to the rearranged TCRbeta sequences. VDJtools v1.0.0 computed clonotype statistics and Shannon-Wiener diversity indices. Except for diversity analysis, only the 250 most abundant clonotypes of each sample were used in subsequent analyses to reduce sampling bias. TCRdb trimmed the raw reads at Q25, called clones with MiXCR and kept productive beta chains. CDR3 protein sequences are deduplicated, and each keeps its most common genes and DNA. TCRdb assigned the V and J calls; the authors' analysis was not used. The table for this sample lists 320,000 or so distinct CDR3 sequences; 65% of them were counted only once. 9% to 10% of the sample is in the top ten clones.

These data originate in a study of tumor-infiltrating lymphocytes in primary liver carcinoma (dated by TCRdb to between 2016 and 2019). Background on the whole study: About five patients with histopathologically diagnosed primary liver carcinoma underwent surgical resection in China between November 2015 and March 2016. Of the five patients (three men and two women, aged 30 to 69 years), four had hepatocellular carcinoma and one had combined HCC and intrahepatic cholangiocarcinoma. Tumors of the five patients were stage T1-T3 N0M0 with maximum diameters of about 4.2 to 10 cm. Roughly 3.5 to 8 million productive TCRbeta reads were obtained per sample, and no significant difference in read depth was found between tissue types. The study combined TCRbeta repertoire sequencing, expression microarrays and whole-exome sequencing across five regions of each liver tumor, with adjacent normal tissue and blood. A total of some 35 specimens from 5 patients underwent TCRbeta repertoire sequencing, comprising roughly 25 tumor regions, 5 adjacent noncancerous liver tissues and 5 peripheral blood samples. High reproducibility was observed for the technical replicate repertoires, with mean shared-clone rates around 0.89 and correlation coefficients above 0.98. Study-level results and caveats: Only the TCR beta chain was sequenced, which likely underestimates true repertoire diversity because unpaired alpha chains were not captured. Comparison of CD4+ and CD8+ T cell repertoires was precluded by the use of bulk unsorted samples. Pairs of tumor regions showed greater repertoire overlap (mean about 35%) than tumor-adjacent pairs (roughly 17%) or tumor-blood pairs (roughly 15%), which is consistent with antigen-driven expansion. The top 250 clones accounted for a significantly greater share of the repertoire in tumors than in blood (p = 0.039). Only a few patients were included in the study, and the authors note that the findings should be validated in a larger study.

Sample: peripheral blood. The TCR originated in a man aged 40-55 years with primary liver carcinoma and hepatitis B virus infection.

Here the CDR3 is given as CASGRGVNEQFF. The sequence in DNA is TGTGCCAGCGGACGGGGCGTCAATGAGCAGTTCTTC. This sequence uses TRBV6-2 or TRBV6-3 and TRBJ2-1; the D segment is perhaps TRBD1 or TRBD2, each sharing 5 matched bases. From cysteine to phenylalanine, the CDR3 is 12 amino acids long. The kept DNA is CDR3 alone, 36 bases in frame from the first base. The germline V gene encodes CDR1 MNHEY and CDR2 SVGEGT. Deletion took 8 bases off V and 6 bases off J, with a span of 11 bases between the germline ends.